The 20 T cell receptor beta chains in this list originate from one sample, sequenced in a study of T cells in Graves' hyperthyroidism and ophthalmopathy. TCR beta CDR3 regions were amplified from RNA transcripts. Researchers ran a first-round RT-PCR on the TCR CDR3 using the HTBI primer set. TCRdb reanalysed the multiplex PCR reads using MiXCR and keeps one entry per CDR3 protein. The table records more than 500,000 distinct CDR3 sequences, about half of them present only once. Sequencing input: peripheral blood or thyroid tissue (not recorded which). These receptor sequences come from an adult woman with Graves' disease, either hyperthyroidism or ophthalmopathy (not recorded which).

This clonotype has a handful of counts. The J gene is TRBJ2-7, the V gene TRBV3-1, with a weak D call TRBD1 (5 bases). CDR1 LGHDT and CDR2 YNNKEL come from the germline V gene (reference sequence). This CDR3 comprises 14 residues. Trimming stripped 4 bases from V and 0 bases from J, with 10 bases between. DNA for the CDR3: TGTGCCAGCAGCCCAGGGCCTTACTCCTACGAGCAGTACTTC. Translated: CASSPGPYSYEQYF.

The V and J genes are TRBV28 and TRBJ2-2, with D possibly being TRBD2 (6 bases). The germline CDR1 and CDR2 sequences are MDHEN and SYDVKM. The CDR3 covers 16 residues. V was trimmed by 8 bases and J by 5 bases, leaving 21 bases between them. CDR3 sequence: CASFTALGAGTGELFF. The DNA of the CDR3 is TGTGCCAGCTTCACTGCCCTTGGGGCGGGGACCGGGGAGCTGTTTTTT. Full variable domain (missing parts from reference TRBV28 and TRBJ2-2): DVKVTQSSRYLVKRTGEKVFLECVQDMDHENMFWYRQDPGLGLRLIYFSYDVKMKEKGDIPEGYSVSREKKERFSLILESASTNQTSMYLCASFTALGAGTGELFFGEGSRLTVL.

Comments on this clonotype: At one end the junction does not follow the germline gene, possibly because of a read error. The chain carries TRBV5-1 and TRBJ2-7; 8 nucleotides agree with TRBD2. CDR1 and CDR2 (germline): SGHRS, YFSETQ. This CDR3 is built from 15 residues. CDR3 sequence (DNA): TGCTCCAGCAGCTTGAATAGCGGGGCCCCCTACGAGCAGTACTTC. Translation: CSSSLNSGAPYEQYF.

This chain links TRBV6-6 with TRBJ2-5; D perhaps matches TRBD2 (6 bases). This CDR3 is 14 amino acids long. CDR1 and CDR2 from the germline V gene are MNHNY and SVGAGI (reference sequence). Trimming shortened V by 5 bases and J by 9 bases, and 19 bases separated the two germline ends. This CDR3 reads CASSEGLNGQPQYF. The CDR3 nucleotides read TGTGCCAGCAGTGAGGGACTTAACGGGCAGCCCCAGTACTTC.

J is TRBJ1-6 and V is TRBV15; perhaps TRBD1 as D (5 bases). Between the trimmed V and J ends, which lost 0 bases and 8 bases, there was a span of 11 bases. This CDR3 contains 15 residues. Germline lookup yields CDR1 LNHNV and CDR2 YYDKDF (reference sequence). CDR3 sequence: CATSRDGAADSPLHF. CDR3 DNA: TGTGCCACCAGCAGAGATGGGGCCGCCGATTCACCCCTCCACTTT.

This sequence joins TRBV6-6 and TRBJ2-3; D is perhaps TRBD2 (6 bases). This CDR3 region has 13 residues. Germline-derived CDR1 and CDR2 are MNHNY and SVGAGI (reference sequence). Trimming removed 5 bases from V and 3 bases from J, with 9 bases in between. CDR3 region: CASSGTETDTQYF. The DNA of the CDR3 is TGTGCCAGCAGTGGGACTGAGACAGATACGCAGTATTTT.

The table lists this clonotype with many counts. This rearrangement joins TRBV10-1 to TRBJ1-1, with D tentatively TRBD1 (5 bases). This CDR3 has 14 residues. V lost 2 bases to trimming and J lost 0 bases, with 7 bases between them. Germline V gene lookup returns CDR1 WNHNN and CDR2 SYGVQD (reference sequence). The CDR3 sequence is CASSEGGMNTEAFF. In DNA, the CDR3 is TGCGCCAGCAGTGAGGGGGGGATGAACACTGAAGCTTTCTTT.

This clonotype was seen at least ten times. V gene TRBV20-1 combines with J gene TRBJ2-7; TRBD2 aligns across 12 bases. The CDR3 is made up of 14 amino acids. Germline CDR1 DFQATT, CDR2 SNEGSKA (reference sequence). After removal of 3 bases from V and 4 bases from J, the junction contained 4 bases not matched to a gene. For the CDR3, the DNA is TGCAGTGCTAGTAAACTAGCGGGAGGATACGAGCAGTACTTC. Translation: CSASKLAGGYEQYF.

This clonotype was counted a few times. J is TRBJ1-1 and V is TRBV18; the D is unclear. V was shortened by 0 bases and J by 5 bases, with 7 bases between the two germline ends. From germline, CDR1 is KGHSH and CDR2 LQKENI. CDR3 length: 13 amino acids. The CDR3 is CASSPPRRTEAFF. The DNA for the CDR3 is TGTGCCAGCTCACCACCGAGGAGGACTGAAGCTTTCTTT.

As for this clonotype: An end of the junction differs from the germline gene, which may be a read error. The chain combines TRBV10-1 with TRBJ1-6; no clear D. The CDR3 has 13 residues. Germline V lookup: CDR1 WNHNN, CDR2 SYGVQD (reference sequence). In DNA, the CDR3 is TGCGCCAGCCGTGACGCCTATAATTCACCCCTCCACTTT. Protein: CASRDAYNSPLHF.

This clonotype was recorded at least ten times. The rearrangement uses TRBV7-9 and TRBJ2-7; either TRBD1 or TRBD2 may supply D (6 bases each). V was shortened by 5 bases and J by 6 bases, with 17 bases between the two germline ends. The CDR3 is made up of 14 amino acids. Germline CDR1 SEHNR, CDR2 FQNEAQ (reference sequence). The CDR3 protein is CASSAGGLVFEQYF. The CDR3 DNA reads as TGTGCCAGCAGCGCCGGGGGCCTGGTTTTCGAGCAGTACTTC.

The chain recombines TRBV5-1 with TRBJ1-4; D might be TRBD1 (5 bases). Trimming removed 4 bases at V and 8 bases at J, with 12 bases between. CDR1 is SGHRS, CDR2 YFSETQ, per germline. The CDR3 spans 13 residues. In nucleotides, the CDR3 is TGCGCCAGCAGCAGGTCGGGACGGGAAAAACTGTTTTTT. Translated, it gives CASSRSGREKLFF.

The rearrangement uses TRBV2 and TRBJ2-5; 7 nucleotides agree with TRBD2. The J call may not be correct, given that the DNA end is closer to TRBJ2-7. The germline V gene encodes CDR1 SNHLY and CDR2 FYNNEI. The CDR3 spans 15 residues. The CDR3 is CASSEVGGGSYEQYF. CDR3 nucleotide sequence: TGTGCCAGCAGTGAAGTCGGGGGAGGGTCGTACGAGCAGTACTTC.

V is TRBV5-1 and J is TRBJ2-5; TRBD2 aligns across 9 bases. The germline CDR1 and CDR2 sequences are SGHRS and YFSETQ. The junction had 9 bases not matched to a gene; V was cut back by 8 bases and J by 1 base. This CDR3 spans 15 amino acids. The CDR3 here is CASKLAGTTQETQYF. Here the CDR3 DNA reads TGCGCCAGTAAGCTAGCGGGAACAACCCAAGAGACCCAGTACTTC.

This clonotype was counted ten times or more. The chain couples TRBV5-1 to TRBJ1-2, with 10 bases lining up with TRBD1. The V gene end was trimmed by 4 bases and the J gene end by 4 bases; junction bases not matched to a gene: 4. There are 14 residues in the CDR3. CDR1 is SGHRS, CDR2 YFSETQ, per germline. The CDR3 region has the DNA TGCGCCAGCAGCGACGGGACAGGGGCCTATGGCTACACCTTC. Its protein product is CASSDGTGAYGYTF.

The table lists this clonotype with a count of one. V usage is TRBV15 and J usage is TRBJ2-5, with D unclear. The CDR3 sequence is 14 residues long. V was trimmed by 5 bases and J by 2 bases, leaving 12 bases between them. Germline V gives CDR1 LNHNV, CDR2 YYDKDF (reference sequence). The CDR3 here is CATSGYSGQETQYF. CDR3 nucleotides: TGTGCCACCAGCGGCTATAGTGGACAAGAGACCCAGTACTTC.

Only a few counts were recorded for this clonotype. The J gene is TRBJ2-7, the V gene TRBV28, with a tentative D call TRBD1 (5 bases). Germline V gene sequence: CDR1 MDHEN, CDR2 SYDVKM. CDR3 length: 13 residues. V dropped 3 bases and J dropped 7 bases, with 13 bases sitting between them. The CDR3 coding sequence is TGTGCCAGCAGTTTTCACAGGTCTCGGGAGCAGTACTTC. Translation: CASSFHRSREQYF.

This clonotype has a single count. The CDR3 does not close with the conserved phenylalanine or tryptophan, likely indicating a read error. Because the CDR3's place on the DNA is in doubt, the DNA is left out and the CDR3 is given as listed by TCRdb. This rearrangement joins TRBV10-3 to TRBJ1-6; TRBD1, the table's D call, lacks a check against the DNA. Both ends counted, the CDR3 spans 9 residues. Germline V gives CDR1 ENHRY, CDR2 SYGVKD. The CDR3 is CAISGPPTS.

This clonotype was counted ten times or more. V usage is TRBV12-5 and J usage is TRBJ2-2; 7 positions match TRBD1. This CDR3 has 14 residues. Per the germline V gene, CDR1 is LGHNT and CDR2 is FRNRAP. V lost 6 bases to trimming and J lost 9 bases; unmatched junction nucleotides: 10. As DNA, the CDR3 is TGTGCTAGTGGAAGGGACAGTCAAGGTCGGGAGCTGTTTTTT. Translation: CASGRDSQGRELFF. The variable domain in full, completed from reference TRBV12-5 and TRBJ2-2, reads DARVTQTPRHKVTEMGQEVTMRCQPILGHNTVFWYRQTMMQGLELLAYFRNRAPLDDSGMPKDRFSAEMPDATLATLKIQPSEPRDSAVYFCASGRDSQGRELFFGEGSRLTVL.

This chain connects TRBV7-3 to TRBJ2-2; D is unresolved. The CDR3 extends over 13 amino acids. The V end lost 4 bases, the J end lost 5 bases, and 8 bases lay between the germline ends. Germline loops: CDR1 SGHTA, CDR2 FQGTGA. The CDR3: CASSSRPTGELFF. The CDR3 DNA follows: TGTGCCAGCAGCTCGCGACCGACCGGGGAGCTGTTTTTT.